The clone carrying this TCR beta chain was found many times. What it recognizes is unknown. CDR1 SGHRS and CDR2 YFSETQ come from the germline V gene. This CDR3 spans 15 amino acids. V lost 3 bases to trimming and J lost 4 bases; unmatched junction nucleotides: 5. The sample comes from a study of response to subunit inactivated influenza vaccine. TCRdb recomputed calls from the RT-PCR reads with MiXCR, one row per CDR3 protein. The sample lists more than 450,000 distinct CDR3 sequences, 6.5% to 8% occurring once. Study-wide findings and caveats: Authors suggested each seasonal influenza vaccination recruits few new T cells.

Sequencing used PBMCs from blood, obtained around 25 months after vaccination. This clonotype originated in a man aged 50 to 75 who received an inactivated influenza vaccine. The chain couples TRBV5-1 to TRBJ2-1, with 9 nucleotides matching TRBD2. CDR3 residues: CASSSTSGDYNEQFF. CDR3 DNA: TGCGCCAGCAGCTCGACTAGCGGAGATTACAATGAGCAGTTCTTC.